The 5 T cell receptor beta chains presented below share a single source sample, sequenced in a study of a mutant IDH1 vaccine in newly diagnosed glioma. Sequenced by immunoSEQ multiplex PCR; TCRdb stores in-frame clones only, minus some. The table records 50,000 to 70,000 clones, about 86% of them present only once. Their antigen targets remain unknown. Documented time point: week 35, safety follow-up. One vaccine dose held 300 ug of mutant IDH1 20-mer peptide and came with topical imiquimod. The sample in question was PBMCs, obtained from a glioma patient whose treatment included an IDH1 peptide vaccine. The receptors come from a man aged 35-49 years with glioma.

The V call is TRBV6-5, the J call TRBJ1-2; D is uncertain. This CDR3 contains 14 residues. Trimming pared 2 bases from V and 3 bases from J, leaving 10 bases between. Germline-derived CDR1 and CDR2 are MNHEY and SVGAGI. This CDR3 reads CASSYRQAYYGYTF. The CDR3 DNA is TGTGCCAGCAGTTACAGGCAGGCCTACTATGGCTACACCTTC.

J is TRBJ2-5 and V is TRBV13; no definite D call. V lost 3 bases to trimming and J lost 5 bases, with 10 bases between them. CDR1 and CDR2 (germline): PRHDT, FYEKMQ (reference sequence). The CDR3 contains 13 residues. CDR3 loop: CASSLRTGETQYF. The CDR3 DNA reads as TGTGCCAGCAGCTTGCGTACCGGGGAGACCCAGTACTTC. The whole variable domain, remainder taken from reference TRBV13 and TRBJ2-5, is AAGVIQSPRHLIKEKRETATLKCYPIPRHDTVYWYQQGPGQDPQFLISFYEKMQSDKGSIPDRFSAQQFSDYHSELNMSSLELGDSALYFCASSLRTGETQYFGPGTRLLVL.

This clone was recorded a few times. The chain employs TRBV14 and TRBJ2-1; D unclear. The CDR3 length is 15 residues. Germline CDR1 SGHDN, CDR2 FVKESK. Trimming pared 2 bases from V and 3 bases from J, leaving 11 bases between. For the CDR3, the DNA is TGTGCCAGCAGCCAACGAACAAGACTCTACAATGAGCAGTTCTTC. Its protein product is CASSQRTRLYNEQFF.

The chain combines TRBV9 with TRBJ2-3; D might be TRBD2 (5 bases). V dropped 0 bases and J dropped 1 base, with 9 bases sitting between them. CDR1 and CDR2 (germline): SGDLS, YYNGEE. The CDR3 covers 15 residues. CDR3 region: CASSVDRDRTDTQYF. The CDR3 DNA reads TGTGCCAGCAGCGTAGACCGGGATCGCACAGATACGCAGTATTTT.

To note about this clone: Other DNA sequences in the same sample also yield this CDR3. The chain employs TRBV19 and TRBJ2-7; D unclear. The CDR3 consists of 11 residues. V lost 1 base to trimming and J lost 6 bases, with 4 bases between them. Germline V lookup: CDR1 LNHDA, CDR2 SQIVND (reference sequence). In DNA form, the CDR3 reads TGTGCCAGTAGTATAGGGGGCGAGCAGTACTTC. It specifies CASSIGGEQYF.